This is a list of T cell receptor beta chains from one sample in a study of blood T cell repertoires in COVID-19. The data were produced by immunoSEQ multiplex PCR, yet TCRdb's version contains in-frame clones alone and is incomplete. The sample includes 300,000 to 400,000 clones, approximately 85% seen only once; the top ten take roughly 7%. Material: peripheral blood. These receptors came from a human donor in a cohort sampled during active COVID-19. Each CDR3 is given with its conserved first and last residue.

j_gene: TRBJ1-2
v_gene: TRBV12-3/TRBV12-4
CDR3aa: CASLNRNYGYTF

j_gene: TRBJ1-3
v_gene: TRBV3-1/TRBV3-2
CDR3aa: CASSQGGPSSGNTIYF

j_gene: TRBJ2-7
v_gene: TRBV5-4
CDR3aa: CASSSPGFGEEQYF

j_gene: TRBJ1-6
v_gene: TRBV3-1/TRBV3-2
CDR3aa: CASSHRTARGVSPLHF

j_gene: TRBJ1-2
v_gene: TRBV2
CDR3aa: CASSEALPGLAHGYTF

j_gene: TRBJ2-7
v_gene: TRBV5-6
CDR3aa: CASSLYGTGSEQYF

j_gene: TRBJ1-3
v_gene: TRBV6-5
CDR3aa: CASSYGTGAGNTIYF

j_gene: TRBJ2-2
v_gene: TRBV30
CDR3aa: CACRPGGMGGELFF

j_gene: TRBJ1-1
v_gene: TRBV27
CDR3aa: CASRDRGRTEAFF

j_gene: TRBJ2-6
v_gene: TRBV7-2
CDR3aa: CASSSSVTNLGGANVLTF

j_gene: TRBJ1-3
v_gene: TRBV21-1
CDR3aa: CASSISPGTSLFSGNTIYF

j_gene: TRBJ2-7
v_gene: TRBV11-2
CDR3aa: CASSLVPLGTGDEQYF